The 3 T cell receptor beta chains below were found in one sample sequenced in a study of chemoradiotherapy in HPV16-positive cancers. Sequenced by immunoSEQ multiplex PCR; TCRdb stores in-frame clones only, minus some. Counted here are over 35,000 clones, 76% occurring once; the ten biggest clones make up 4.5% to 6.5%. The sample consisted of blood, taken from a patient who underwent chemoradiotherapy. The source of these receptors is a human donor with HPV-associated anogenital cancer.

The rearrangement uses TRBV5-1 and TRBJ1-5; TRBD1 might be the D (5 bases). Germline CDR1 SGHRS, CDR2 YFSETQ. The CDR3 sequence is 13 residues long. Deletions cut 4 bases from V and 4 bases from J, with 9 bases between. In DNA, the CDR3 is TGCGCCAGCAGCCCGGGGGGAAATCAGCCCCAGCATTTT. This gives the protein CASSPGGNQPQHF.

V and J are TRBV12-2 and TRBJ2-3; the table's D call, TRBD2, has no DNA check behind it. TRBV12-2 is classified as a pseudogene. The CDR3 consists of 19 residues. The CDR3 sequence: CASRLAGVAGEDGTDTQYF. The CDR3, as DNA: TGTGCAAGTCGCTTAGCGGGGGTAGCGGGGGAGGACGGCACAGATACGCAGTATTTT.

This clone was seen once. J is TRBJ1-1 and V is TRBV11-2, with a weak D call TRBD1 (6 bases). This CDR3 has 13 residues. Germline V gene data show CDR1 as SGHAT and CDR2 as FQNNGV. V was cut by 5 bases and J by 5 bases, with 12 bases left in between. The CDR3 here is CASSITGSTEAFF. CDR3 DNA sequence: TGTGCCAGCAGCATTACAGGGAGTACTGAAGCTTTCTTT.